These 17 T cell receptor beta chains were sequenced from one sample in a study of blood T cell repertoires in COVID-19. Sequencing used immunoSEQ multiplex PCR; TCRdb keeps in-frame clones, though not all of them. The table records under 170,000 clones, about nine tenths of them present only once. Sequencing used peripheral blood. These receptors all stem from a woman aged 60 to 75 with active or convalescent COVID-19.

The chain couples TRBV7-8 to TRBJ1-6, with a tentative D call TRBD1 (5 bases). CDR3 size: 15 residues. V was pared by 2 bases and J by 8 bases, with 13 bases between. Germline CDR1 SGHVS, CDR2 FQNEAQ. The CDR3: CASSLSTARDSPLHF. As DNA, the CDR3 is TGTGCCAGCAGCTTATCGACAGCCAGGGATTCACCCCTCCACTTT. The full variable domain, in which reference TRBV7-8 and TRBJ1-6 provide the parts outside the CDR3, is GAGVSQSPRYKVAKRGQDVALRCDPISGHVSLFWYQQALGQGPEFLTYFQNEAQLDKSGLPSDRFFAERPEGSVSTLKIQRTQQEDSAVYLCASSLSTARDSPLHFGNGTRLTVT.

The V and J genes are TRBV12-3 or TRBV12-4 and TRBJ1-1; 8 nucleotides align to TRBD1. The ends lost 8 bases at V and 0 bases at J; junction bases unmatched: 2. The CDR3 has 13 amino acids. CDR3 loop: CASQGALNTEAFF. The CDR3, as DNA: TGTGCCAGCCAGGGGGCGCTGAACACTGAAGCTTTCTTT.

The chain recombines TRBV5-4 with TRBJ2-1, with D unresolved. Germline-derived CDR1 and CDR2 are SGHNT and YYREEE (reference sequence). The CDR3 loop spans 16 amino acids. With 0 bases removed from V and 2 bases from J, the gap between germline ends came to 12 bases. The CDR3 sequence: CASSLAGTRTYNEQFF. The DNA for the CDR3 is TGTGCCAGCAGCTTGGCCGGTACCAGGACCTACAATGAGCAGTTCTTC.

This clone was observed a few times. CDR3 loop: CASSQDSGGSRRTIYF. In DNA form, the CDR3 reads TGTGCCAGCAGCCAAGACTCGGGGGGATCGAGGCGCACCATATATTTT. The chain couples TRBV3-1 (or the pseudogene TRBV3-2) to TRBJ1-3; a possible D gene is TRBD1 (5 bases). This CDR3 has 16 amino acids. The germline V gene encodes CDR1 LGHDT and CDR2 YNNKEL (reference sequence). Trimming left V 0 bases short and J 9 bases short, with 18 bases between.

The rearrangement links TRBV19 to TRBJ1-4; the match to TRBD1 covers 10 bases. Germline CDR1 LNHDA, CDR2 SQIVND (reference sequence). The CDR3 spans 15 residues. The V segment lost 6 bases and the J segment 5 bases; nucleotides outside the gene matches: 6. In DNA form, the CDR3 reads TGTGCCAGTAGCCCGATGGGACAGGGGAATGAAAAACTGTTTTTT. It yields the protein CASSPMGQGNEKLFF.

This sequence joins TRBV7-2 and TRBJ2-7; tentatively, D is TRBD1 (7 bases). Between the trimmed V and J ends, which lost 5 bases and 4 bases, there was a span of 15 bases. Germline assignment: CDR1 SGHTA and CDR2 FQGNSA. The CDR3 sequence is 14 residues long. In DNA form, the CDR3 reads TGTGCCAGCAGCGTCAGACAGGGAGGTTACGAGCAGTACTTC. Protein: CASSVRQGGYEQYF.

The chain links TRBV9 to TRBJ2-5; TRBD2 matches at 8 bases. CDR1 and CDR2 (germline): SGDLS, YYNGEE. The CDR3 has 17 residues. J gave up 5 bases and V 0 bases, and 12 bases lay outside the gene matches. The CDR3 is CASSVEDGLAIGETQYF. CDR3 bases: TGTGCCAGCAGCGTAGAGGACGGACTAGCTATAGGGGAGACCCAGTACTTC.

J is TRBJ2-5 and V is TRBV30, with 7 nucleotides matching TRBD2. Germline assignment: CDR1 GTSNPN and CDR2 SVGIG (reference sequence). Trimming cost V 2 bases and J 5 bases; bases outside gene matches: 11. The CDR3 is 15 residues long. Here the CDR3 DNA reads TGTGCCTGGAGTTCCAATTTAGCGGGTGGGGAGACCCAGTACTTC. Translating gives CAWSSNLAGGETQYF.

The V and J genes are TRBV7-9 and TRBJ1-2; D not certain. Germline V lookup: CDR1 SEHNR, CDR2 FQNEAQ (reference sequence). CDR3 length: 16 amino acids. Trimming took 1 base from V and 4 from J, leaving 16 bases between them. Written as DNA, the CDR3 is TGTGCCAGCAGCTTAGGAGGTGTGGGGAGTGGCTATGGCTACACCTTC. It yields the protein CASSLGGVGSGYGYTF. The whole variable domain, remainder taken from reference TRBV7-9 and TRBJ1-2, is DTGVSQNPRHKITKRGQNVTFRCDPISEHNRLYWYRQTLGQGPEFLTYFQNEAQLEKSRLLSDRFSAERPKGSFSTLEIQRTEQGDSAMYLCASSLGGVGSGYGYTFGSGTRLTVV.

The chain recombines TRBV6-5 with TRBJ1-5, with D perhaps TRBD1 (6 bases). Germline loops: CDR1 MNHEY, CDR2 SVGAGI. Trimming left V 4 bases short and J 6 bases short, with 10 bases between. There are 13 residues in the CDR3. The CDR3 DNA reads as TGTGCCAGCAGTTTACAGGGCAGTCAGCCCCAGCATTTT. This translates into CASSLQGSQPQHF.

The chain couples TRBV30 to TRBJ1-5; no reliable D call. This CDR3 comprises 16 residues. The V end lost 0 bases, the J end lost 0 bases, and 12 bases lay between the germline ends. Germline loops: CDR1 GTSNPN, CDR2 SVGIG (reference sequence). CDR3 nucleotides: TGTGCCTGGAGTGTCCGGGGTGTATATAGCAATCAGCCCCAGCATTTT. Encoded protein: CAWSVRGVYSNQPQHF. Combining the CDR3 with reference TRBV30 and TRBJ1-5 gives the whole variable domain SQTIHQWPATLVQPVGSPLSLECTVEGTSNPNLYWYRQAAGRGLQLLFYSVGIGQISSEVPQNLSASRPQDRQFILSSKKLLLSDSGFYLCAWSVRGVYSNQPQHFGDGTRLSIL.

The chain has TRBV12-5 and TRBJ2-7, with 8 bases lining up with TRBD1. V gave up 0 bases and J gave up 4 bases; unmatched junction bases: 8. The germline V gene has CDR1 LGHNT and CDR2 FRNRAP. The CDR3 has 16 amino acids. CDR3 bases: TGTGCTAGTGGTTTGGTACTTCAGGGGGCTAGATACGAGCAGTACTTC. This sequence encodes CASGLVLQGARYEQYF.

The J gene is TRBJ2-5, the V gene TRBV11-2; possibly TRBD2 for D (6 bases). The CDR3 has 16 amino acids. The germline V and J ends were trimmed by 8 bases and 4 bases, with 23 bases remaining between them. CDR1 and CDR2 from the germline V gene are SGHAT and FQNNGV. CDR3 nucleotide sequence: TGTGCCAGCGGGCCATCGGGGGTGGAGATCGGAGAGACCCAGTACTTC. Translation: CASGPSGVEIGETQYF.

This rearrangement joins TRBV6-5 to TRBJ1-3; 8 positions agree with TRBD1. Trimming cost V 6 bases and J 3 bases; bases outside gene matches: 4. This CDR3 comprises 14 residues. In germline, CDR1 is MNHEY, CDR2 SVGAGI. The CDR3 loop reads CASSPTGVGNTIYF. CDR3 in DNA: TGTGCCAGCAGCCCGACAGGGGTTGGAAACACCATATATTTT.

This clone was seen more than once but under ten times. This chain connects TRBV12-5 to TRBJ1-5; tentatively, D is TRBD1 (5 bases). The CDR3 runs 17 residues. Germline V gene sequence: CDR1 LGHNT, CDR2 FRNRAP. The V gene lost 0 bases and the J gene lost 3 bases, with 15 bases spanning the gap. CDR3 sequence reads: CASGLVDMGQFNQPQHF. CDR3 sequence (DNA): TGTGCTAGTGGTTTGGTAGACATGGGGCAGTTCAATCAGCCCCAGCATTTT.

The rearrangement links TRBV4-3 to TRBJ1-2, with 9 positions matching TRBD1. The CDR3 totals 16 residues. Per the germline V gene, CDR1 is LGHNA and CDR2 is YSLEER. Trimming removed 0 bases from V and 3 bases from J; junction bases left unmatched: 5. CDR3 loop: CASSQDAGDRDYGYTF. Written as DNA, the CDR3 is TGCGCCAGCAGCCAAGATGCAGGGGACAGGGACTATGGCTACACCTTC.

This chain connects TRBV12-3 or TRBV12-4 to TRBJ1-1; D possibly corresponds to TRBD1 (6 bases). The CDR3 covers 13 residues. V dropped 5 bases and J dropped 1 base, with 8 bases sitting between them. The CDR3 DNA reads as TGTGCCAGCAGTCGACAGGAGAACACTGAAGCTTTCTTT. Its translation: CASSRQENTEAFF.